This note documents a single TCR beta chain sequence. The entry originates in a study of T cells in Graves' hyperthyroidism and ophthalmopathy. CDR1 SQVTM and CDR2 ANQGSEA come from the germline V gene. The CDR3 sequence is 15 residues long. Trimming took 6 bases from V and 5 from J; bases not matched to a gene: 13. Amplification of TCR beta CDR3 regions was performed using RNA transcripts as template. Using the HTBI primer set, a first-round RT-PCR was run on the TCR CDR3. TCRdb redid the calling of the multiplex PCR reads with MiXCR, one entry per CDR3 protein. Found here are over 650,000 distinct CDR3 sequences, roughly 15% of them singletons; the top ten hold under 10%. Hyperthyroidism, newly diagnosed and lasting under 2 months, affected patients aged 18 to 65. Clinical symptoms, serum thyroxine and TRAb, thyroid ultrasound and orbital computed tomography together formed the diagnostic basis. Using more than 7.5 ml of fresh peripheral blood, PBMCs were prepared.

This chain connects TRBV29-1 to TRBJ2-4; 7 nucleotides align to TRBD1. The source of this sequence is a man between 18 and 35 years old with Graves' hyperthyroidism. The sequencing input was blood. The CDR3 bases are TGCAGCGTACTTAGACAGGGCCTACCTGAAAACATTCAGTACTTC. This sequence encodes CSVLRQGLPENIQYF. The full variable domain, with the rest looked up from reference TRBV29-1 and TRBJ2-4, is SAVISQKPSRDICQRGTSLTIQCQVDSQVTMMFWYRQQPGQSLTLIATANQGSEATYESGFVIDKFPISRPNLTFSTLTVSNMSPEDSSIYLCSVLRQGLPENIQYFGAGTRLSVL.